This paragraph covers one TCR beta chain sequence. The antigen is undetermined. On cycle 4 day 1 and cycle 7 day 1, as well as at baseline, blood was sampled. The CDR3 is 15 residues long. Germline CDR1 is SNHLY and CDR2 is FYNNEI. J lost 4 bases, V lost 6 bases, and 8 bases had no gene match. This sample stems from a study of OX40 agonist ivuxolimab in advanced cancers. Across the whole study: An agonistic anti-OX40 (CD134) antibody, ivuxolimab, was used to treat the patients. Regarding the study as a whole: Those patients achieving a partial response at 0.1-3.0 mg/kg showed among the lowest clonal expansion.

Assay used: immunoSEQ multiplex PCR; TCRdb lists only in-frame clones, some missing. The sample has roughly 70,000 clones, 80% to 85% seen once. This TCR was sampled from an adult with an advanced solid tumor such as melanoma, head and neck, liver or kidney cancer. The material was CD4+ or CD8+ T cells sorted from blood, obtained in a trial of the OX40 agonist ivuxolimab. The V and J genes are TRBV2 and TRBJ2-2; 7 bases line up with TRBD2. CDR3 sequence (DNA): TGTGCCAGCAGGGGGACTACCCTTAGCACCGGGGAGCTGTTTTTT. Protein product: CASRGTTLSTGELFF. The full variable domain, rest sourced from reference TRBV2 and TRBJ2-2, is EPEVTQTPSHQVTQMGQEVILRCVPISNHLYFYWYRQILGQKVEFLVSFYNNEISEKSEIFDDQFSVERPDGSNFTLKIRSTKLEDSAMYFCASRGTTLSTGELFFGEGSRLTVL.